This T cell receptor (beta chain) came from a study of shared clonotypes between healthy human individuals. About the research overall: Per donor, CD8 memory used one plate, CD8 naive used two, CD4 memory used three and CD4 naive used three. Study-wide results and caveats: Among the subsets, naive ones generally showed larger estimated richness than memory ones. Relative to clonotypes present in all four donors, those not shared had lower generation probabilities.

Measured with immunoSEQ multiplex PCR; TCRdb has only the in-frame clones, and not every one. There are 2 million to 2.5 million clones in the sample; under 97% occur only once, and around 0.13% lies in the top ten. After removal of 6 bases from V and 2 bases from J, the junction contained 5 bases not matched to a gene. This CDR3 spans 14 amino acids. Germline CDR1 MNHNS, CDR2 SASEGT. Donors, without exception, were Caucasian adults residing in Nashville, Tennessee. Points on this clone: The antigen remains undetermined.

The TCR originated in a young man in good health. The chain uses TRBV6-1 and TRBJ2-3; 7 nucleotides align to TRBD2. Specimen: naive CD4+ T cells sorted from blood. Documented subset: CD45RA+ positively selected. The CDR3 DNA reads as TGTGCCAGCAGAAGGGACTACCCCACAGATACGCAGTATTTT. This sequence encodes CASRRDYPTDTQYF.